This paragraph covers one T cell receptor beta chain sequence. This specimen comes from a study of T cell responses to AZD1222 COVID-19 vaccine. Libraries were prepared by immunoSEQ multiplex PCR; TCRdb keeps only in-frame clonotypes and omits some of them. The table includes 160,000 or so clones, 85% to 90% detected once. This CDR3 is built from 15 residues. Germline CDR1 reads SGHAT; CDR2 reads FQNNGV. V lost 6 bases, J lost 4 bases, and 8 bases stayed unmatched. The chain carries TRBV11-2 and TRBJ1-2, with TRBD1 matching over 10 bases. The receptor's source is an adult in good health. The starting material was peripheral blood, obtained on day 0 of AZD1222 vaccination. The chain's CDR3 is CASRPTGTGVYGYTF. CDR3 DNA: TGTGCCAGCAGACCGACCGGGACAGGGGTCTATGGCTACACCTTC.